This record concerns one T cell receptor beta chain sequence. The assay was immunoSEQ multiplex PCR, and TCRdb's table has in-frame clones only and misses some. This sample has about 250,000 clones, with almost 85% found just once. This entry belongs to a study of blood T cell repertoires in COVID-19. Those who participated ranged in age from 18 to 89 years and resided in about two dozen US areas. The TCR sequence derives from a woman in her fifties or sixties with acute COVID-19. Sequenced input: PBMCs or T cells enriched from blood (not recorded which).

The CDR3 reads CASSLNGGGGNTIYF. For the CDR3, the DNA is TGTGCCAGCAGCCTAAACGGCGGGGGTGGAAACACCATATATTTT. The chain has TRBV9 and TRBJ1-3; D is perhaps TRBD1 (5 bases). V lost 4 bases and J 3 bases, leaving 14 bases between the germline ends. Germline-derived CDR1 and CDR2 are SGDLS and YYNGEE. CDR3 length equals 15 residues.